What follows are 21 T cell receptor beta chains derived from one specimen sequenced in a study of T cells in localized non-small cell lung cancer. The repertoire was sequenced with immunoSEQ multiplex PCR; TCRdb's copy has only in-frame clones and lacks some. Of almost 65,000 clones in the sample, about 90% are singletons; the top ten hold approximately 2%. The specimen comprised peripheral blood, sampled before any cancer treatment. The receptor source for this set is a woman aged 35 to 69 with stage I lung adenocarcinoma.

A remark on this clone: At the DNA level, this CDR3 is encoded by other sequences in the same sample as well. The chain couples TRBV19 to TRBJ2-7; the D gene could be TRBD1 or TRBD2 (6 bases each). The germline gives CDR1 LNHDA, CDR2 SQIVND (reference sequence). The CDR3 contains 14 residues. Trimming took off 3 bases at V and 1 base at J, with 10 bases between the two ends. The CDR3 DNA follows: TGTGCCAGTAGTATCGGAGGGGGATCCTACGAGCAGTACTTC. Its translation: CASSIGGGSYEQYF.

This clone was counted between two and nine times. This chain joins TRBV2 and TRBJ1-5; maybe TRBD1 (5 bases). Germline loops: CDR1 SNHLY, CDR2 FYNNEI. This CDR3 is built from 15 residues. The V and J ends lost 6 bases and 2 bases respectively, with 14 bases between them. The CDR3 loop is CASRLATGRNQPQHF. CDR3 nucleotide sequence: TGTGCCAGCAGGCTCGCCACAGGCCGCAATCAGCCCCAGCATTTT.

The chain's CDR3 is CASSSYTNTEAFF. CDR3 nucleotide sequence: TGTGCCAGCAGCTCGTACACGAACACTGAAGCTTTCTTT. The V gene is TRBV5-6, the J gene TRBJ1-1; D is uncertain. Per the germline V gene, CDR1 is SGHDT and CDR2 is YYEEEE. This CDR3 is 13 amino acids long. The V and J ends lost 3 bases and 1 base respectively, with 7 bases between them.

The J gene is TRBJ1-2, the V gene TRBV13; D is undetermined. The germline gives CDR1 PRHDT, CDR2 FYEKMQ (reference sequence). CDR3 length: 14 residues. V lost 5 bases, J lost 4 bases, and 14 bases lay in between. The CDR3 loop is CASSPRRDIYGYTF. CDR3 nucleotides: TGTGCCAGCAGCCCCAGACGGGATATCTATGGCTACACCTTC.

The chain recombines TRBV9 with TRBJ1-3; 10 nucleotides line up with TRBD1. The germline gives CDR1 SGDLS, CDR2 YYNGEE. After removal of 4 bases from V and 3 bases from J, the junction contained 7 bases not matched to a gene. The CDR3 runs to 16 residues. The CDR3 spells CASSYGTGEIGNTIYF. In DNA, the CDR3 is TGTGCCAGCAGCTACGGGACAGGGGAAATTGGAAACACCATATATTTT.

This clone came up once. This sequence joins TRBV4-1 and TRBJ2-6; tentatively, D is TRBD2 (6 bases). The V and J ends lost 0 bases and 0 bases respectively, with 12 bases between them. This CDR3 comprises 18 residues. Germline CDR1 MGHRA, CDR2 YSYEKL. The CDR3 DNA reads as TGCGCCAGCAGCCAAGATGCGGGACGGAGCTCTGGGGCCAACGTCCTGACTTTC. Translating gives CASSQDAGRSSGANVLTF.

This chain joins TRBV4-1 and TRBJ2-6; D remains unclear. The CDR3 runs 13 residues. From germline, CDR1 is MGHRA and CDR2 YSYEKL. Trimming took off 0 bases at V and 17 bases at J, with 14 bases between the two ends. DNA of the CDR3: TGCGCCAGCAGCCAAGATTTAGGACGTGGGGTGACTTTC. Translating gives CASSQDLGRGVTF.

The chain combines TRBV27 with TRBJ1-5; unclear D gene. Germline V gives CDR1 MNHEY, CDR2 SMNVEV (reference sequence). Trimming pared 6 bases from V and 5 bases from J, leaving 14 bases between. The CDR3 extends over 14 amino acids. The CDR3 nucleotides are TGTGCCAGCAGCCATTTAGGAGGCGATCAGCCCCAGCATTTT. Translated, it gives CASSHLGGDQPQHF.

This rearrangement joins TRBV9 to TRBJ2-5, with TRBD2 matching over 7 bases. The CDR3 has 14 amino acids. Germline V CDR1 and CDR2: SGDLS, YYNGEE. V dropped 0 bases and J dropped 5; count of bases not matched to a gene: 4. Here the CDR3 reads CASSVDTSVETQYF. CDR3 coding DNA: TGTGCCAGCAGCGTAGATACTAGCGTGGAGACCCAGTACTTC.

The CDR3 coding sequence is TGCGCCAGCAGCTTGGACGGAATGAACACTGAAGCTTTCTTT. Amino acids: CASSLDGMNTEAFF. This chain links TRBV5-1 with TRBJ1-1, with D uncertain. Germline-derived CDR1 and CDR2 are SGHRS and YFSETQ. The CDR3 totals 14 residues. V lost 0 bases and J 0 bases, leaving 6 bases between the germline ends. Looking up the rest from reference TRBV5-1 and TRBJ1-1 gives the full variable domain: KAGVTQTPRYLIKTRGQQVTLSCSPISGHRSVSWYQQTPGQGLQFLFEYFSETQRNKGNFPGRFSGRQFSNSRSEMNVSTLELGDSALYLCASSLDGMNTEAFFGQGTRLTVV.

This sequence joins TRBV7-9 and TRBJ1-1; D may be TRBD1 (5 bases). Per germline, CDR1 SEHNR and CDR2 FQNEAQ (reference sequence). The V gene lost 5 bases and the J gene lost 5 bases, with 18 bases spanning the gap. CDR3 length: 15 residues. The CDR3 here is CASSLRDLGGTEAFF. The CDR3 nucleotides are TGTGCCAGCAGCCTCCGGGACCTGGGCGGAACTGAAGCTTTCTTT. Full variable domain (missing parts from reference TRBV7-9 and TRBJ1-1): DTGVSQNPRHKITKRGQNVTFRCDPISEHNRLYWYRQTLGQGPEFLTYFQNEAQLEKSRLLSDRFSAERPKGSFSTLEIQRTEQGDSAMYLCASSLRDLGGTEAFFGQGTRLTVV.

The chain uses TRBV4-2 and TRBJ1-1; perhaps TRBD1 as D (6 bases). V lost 1 base and J 4 bases, leaving 16 bases between the germline ends. CDR1 and CDR2 (germline): LGHNA, YNFKEQ. There are 16 residues in the CDR3. This CDR3 reads CASSQGDRGGLTEAFF. Here the CDR3 DNA reads TGTGCCAGCAGCCAAGGCGATCGAGGGGGGCTCACTGAAGCTTTCTTT.

V is TRBV30 and J is TRBJ2-1; 9 nucleotides agree with TRBD2. Germline V CDR1 and CDR2: GTSNPN, SVGIG (reference sequence). This CDR3 contains 16 residues. The junction had 9 bases not matched to a gene; V was cut back by 0 bases and J by 6 bases. The CDR3 region is CAWSVEVGLALNEQFF. DNA for the CDR3: TGTGCCTGGAGTGTAGAAGTGGGACTAGCACTCAATGAGCAGTTCTTC. The complete variable domain, with remaining parts taken from reference TRBV30 and TRBJ2-1, reads SQTIHQWPATLVQPVGSPLSLECTVEGTSNPNLYWYRQAAGRGLQLLFYSVGIGQISSEVPQNLSASRPQDRQFILSSKKLLLSDSGFYLCAWSVEVGLALNEQFFGPGTRLTVL.

The chain couples TRBV5-1 to TRBJ2-1; 9 nucleotides line up with TRBD2. Per the germline V gene, CDR1 is SGHRS and CDR2 is YFSETQ. The CDR3 length is 16 residues. The trim removed 4 bases at V and 0 bases at J, leaving 5 bases unmatched. The CDR3 DNA sequence: TGCGCCAGCAGCCCGGGACTAGCCAGCTCCTACAATGAGCAGTTCTTC. Its protein is CASSPGLASSYNEQFF. The full variable domain, rest sourced from reference TRBV5-1 and TRBJ2-1, is KAGVTQTPRYLIKTRGQQVTLSCSPISGHRSVSWYQQTPGQGLQFLFEYFSETQRNKGNFPGRFSGRQFSNSRSEMNVSTLELGDSALYLCASSPGLASSYNEQFFGPGTRLTVL.

This chain joins TRBV7-2 and TRBJ2-7; D is unresolved. The V and J ends lost 5 bases and 3 bases respectively, with 11 bases between them. Germline lookup yields CDR1 SGHTA and CDR2 FQGNSA. This CDR3 contains 13 residues. CDR3 region: CASSQGLGYEQYF. The CDR3 DNA reads TGTGCCAGCAGCCAAGGCTTGGGCTACGAGCAGTACTTC.

The chain is built from TRBV6-4 and TRBJ2-2; D possibly matches TRBD1 or TRBD2 (6 bases each). The ends were cut back, 7 bases at V and 3 bases at J, with 18 bases in the middle. Germline V gene sequence: CDR1 MRHNA, CDR2 SNTAGT. The CDR3 runs 16 residues. The CDR3 DNA reads TGTGCCAGCAAATCACAGGGAGGCATCGACACCGGGGAGCTGTTTTTT. Protein: CASKSQGGIDTGELFF.

This chain joins TRBV6-9 and TRBJ2-7; D uncertain. Germline loops: CDR1 MNHGY, CDR2 SVAAGI. Trimming removed 2 bases from V and 2 bases from J, with 10 bases in between. The CDR3 extends over 14 amino acids. CDR3 in DNA: TGTGCCAGCAGTTATATACGACACCCCTACGAGCAGTACTTC. Its translation: CASSYIRHPYEQYF.

V is TRBV6-1 and J is TRBJ1-1, with 8 positions matching TRBD1. From germline, CDR1 is MNHNS and CDR2 SASEGT. CDR3 length equals 15 residues. J was trimmed by 2 bases and V by 4 bases; bases with no gene match: 6. The CDR3 here is CASSVGQGLNTEAFF. DNA of the CDR3: TGTGCCAGCAGTGTAGGACAGGGTCTTAACACTGAAGCTTTCTTT.

This chain connects TRBV29-1 to TRBJ1-3; D is uncertain. The CDR3 spans 11 residues. The germline V gene has CDR1 SQVTM and CDR2 ANQGSEA. V gave up 4 bases and J gave up 7 bases, with 8 bases separating them. In DNA, the CDR3 is TGCAGCGTTGGCCGCGCTAACACCATATATTTT. This encodes CSVGRANTIYF.

V gene TRBV5-6 combines with J gene TRBJ2-1; D gene ambiguous. The CDR3 covers 14 residues. Trimming stripped 7 bases from V and 5 bases from J, with 16 bases between. Germline V lookup: CDR1 SGHDT, CDR2 YYEEEE. The CDR3 region has the DNA TGTGCCAGCGGTCTGTTTACACCCAACAATGAGCAGTTCTTC. It is translated as CASGLFTPNNEQFF.

The chain has TRBV2 and TRBJ1-2; D remains unclear. This CDR3 region has 12 residues. With 6 bases removed from V and 8 bases from J, the gap between germline ends came to 13 bases. CDR1 and CDR2 from the germline V gene are SNHLY and FYNNEI. In DNA, the CDR3 is TGTGCCAGCAGCTGGGTCCCCTCAGGCTACACCTTC. It codes for CASSWVPSGYTF.